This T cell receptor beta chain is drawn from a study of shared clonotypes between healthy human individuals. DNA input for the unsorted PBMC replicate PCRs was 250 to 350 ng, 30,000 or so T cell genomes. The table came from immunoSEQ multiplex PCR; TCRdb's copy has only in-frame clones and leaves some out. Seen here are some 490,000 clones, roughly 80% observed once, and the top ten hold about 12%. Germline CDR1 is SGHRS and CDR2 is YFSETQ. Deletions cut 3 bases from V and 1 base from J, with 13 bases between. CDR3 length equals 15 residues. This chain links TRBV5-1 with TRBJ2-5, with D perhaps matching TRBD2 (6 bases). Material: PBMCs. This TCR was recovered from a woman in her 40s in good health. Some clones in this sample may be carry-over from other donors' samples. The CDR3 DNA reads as TGCGCCAGCAGCTCCCCGGGAGAGGGCCAAGAGACCCAGTACTTC. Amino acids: CASSSPGEGQETQYF. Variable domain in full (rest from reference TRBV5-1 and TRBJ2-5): KAGVTQTPRYLIKTRGQQVTLSCSPISGHRSVSWYQQTPGQGLQFLFEYFSETQRNKGNFPGRFSGRQFSNSRSEMNVSTLELGDSALYLCASSSPGEGQETQYFGPGTRLLVL.